The clone carrying this T cell receptor beta chain was seen a few times. No antigen is known for it. This sample is part of a study of blood T cells in healthy people across ages. Study results and caveats: Diversity was higher, and naive CD4+ cells more numerous, in long-lived donors than in aged donors. Those diversity estimates obtained from one million T cells were thought to be underestimates.

Combining a sample-barcoded 5' primer with a J-beta primer mix, a second PCR ran for about 7 to 11 cycles. TCRdb reprocessed the 5' RACE reads with MiXCR, giving one entry per CDR3 protein. The top ten hold 23% of the sample, which has 1.8 million or so distinct CDR3 sequences, 35% to 50% seen once. Sequenced: blood. The source is a human donor in good health.

The CDR3 coding sequence is TGTGCCAGCACTTCACATCTAGCGGGGTTCTCCTACAATGAGCAGTTCTTC. It is translated as CASTSHLAGFSYNEQFF. The V call is TRBV6-2 or TRBV6-3, the J call TRBJ2-1, with 9 positions matching TRBD2. This CDR3 has 17 amino acids. Germline values: CDR1 MNHEY, CDR2 SVGEGT. Unmatched junction bases numbered 10, after V lost 7 bases and J lost 0 bases.